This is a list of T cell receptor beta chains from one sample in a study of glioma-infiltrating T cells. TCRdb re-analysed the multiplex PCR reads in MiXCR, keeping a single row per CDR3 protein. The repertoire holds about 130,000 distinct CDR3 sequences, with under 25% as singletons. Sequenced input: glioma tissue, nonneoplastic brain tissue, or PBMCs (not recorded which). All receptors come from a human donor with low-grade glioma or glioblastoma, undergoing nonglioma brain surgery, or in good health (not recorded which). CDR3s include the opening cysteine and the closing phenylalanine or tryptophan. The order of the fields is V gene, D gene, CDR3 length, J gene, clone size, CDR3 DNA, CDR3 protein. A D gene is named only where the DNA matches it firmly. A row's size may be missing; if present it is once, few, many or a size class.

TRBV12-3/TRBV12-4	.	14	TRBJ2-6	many	TGTGCCAGCACCGACAGAACTGGGGCCAACGTCCTGACTTTC	CASTDRTGANVLTF
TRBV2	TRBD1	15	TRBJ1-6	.	TGTGCCAGCATGGACCGGGACAGGGGGAATTCACCCCTCCACTTT	CASMDRDRGNSPLHF
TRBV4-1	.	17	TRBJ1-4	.	TGCGCCAGCAGCCAGCCGGGACGGACTGCAACTAATGAAAAACTGTTTTTT	CASSQPGRTATNEKLFF
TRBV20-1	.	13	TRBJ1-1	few	TGCAGTGCCGGAGCAGGGTCATTCACTGAAGCTTTCTTT	CSAGAGSFTEAFF
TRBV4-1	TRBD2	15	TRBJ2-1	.	TGTGCCAGCAGCCTCTCCGGGGGGGCCGTGGATGAGCAGTTCTTC	CASSLSGGAVDEQFF
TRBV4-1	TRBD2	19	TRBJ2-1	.	TGCGCCAGCAGCCAAGGTCTAGCGGGGGGGCGTTCCGGTTACAATGAGCAGTTCTTC	CASSQGLAGGRSGYNEQFF
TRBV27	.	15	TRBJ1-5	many	TGTGCCAGCAGCACGAACGGGTATAGCAATCAGCCCCAGCATTTT	CASSTNGYSNQPQHF
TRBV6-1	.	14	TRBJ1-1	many	TGTGCCAGCAGTTCGGCAGGGGAGATTTCCGGTGCTTTCTTT	CASSSAGEISGAFF
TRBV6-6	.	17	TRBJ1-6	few	TGTGCCAGCAGTTACGGACGGTTAAGCTCCTATAATTCACCCCTCCACTTT	CASSYGRLSSYNSPLHF
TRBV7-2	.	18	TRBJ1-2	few	TGTGCCAGCAGCTTAGCTGGGGCTGCCCCGGGACAAAGGCATGGCTATACCTTC	CASSLAGAAPGQRHGYTF
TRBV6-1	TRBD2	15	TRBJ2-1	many	TGTGCCAGCCTCTCGGGTAGCGGGGCAGAAGGTGAGCAGTTCTTC	CASLSGSGAEGEQFF
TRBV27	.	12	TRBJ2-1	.	TGTGCCAGCAGGCGTGAGGGGAGTGGGCAGTTCTTC	CASRREGSGQFF
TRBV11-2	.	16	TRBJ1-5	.	TGTGCCAGCAGCTTAGATGGGCAGGGCTATAATCAGCCCCAGCATTTT	CASSLDGQGYNQPQHF
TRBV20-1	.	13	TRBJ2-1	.	TGCAGTGCTATGGGCGGGACGGGCAATGAGCAGTTCTTC	CSAMGGTGNEQFF
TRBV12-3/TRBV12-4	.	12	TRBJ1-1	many	TGTGCCAGCACTCGAGGGAACACTGAAGCTTTCTTT	CASTRGNTEAFF
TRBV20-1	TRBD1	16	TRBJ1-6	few	TGCAGTGCTAGAACCTCCGGGACAGGGTATAATTCACCCCTCCACTTT	CSARTSGTGYNSPLHF
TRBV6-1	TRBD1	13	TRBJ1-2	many	TGTGCCAGCACCACGACAGGGCGCGATGGCTACACCTTC	CASTTTGRDGYTF
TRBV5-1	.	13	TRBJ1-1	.	TGCGCCAGCAGCTTGGAAGCAGGGATTGAAGCTTTCTTT	CASSLEAGIEAFF
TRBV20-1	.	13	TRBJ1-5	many	TGCAGTGCCTGGGACGGTTTCAATCAGCCCCAGCATTTT	CSAWDGFNQPQHF
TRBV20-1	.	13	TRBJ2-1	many	TGCAGTGCTCGGTTGAGCAGGCACAATGAGCAGTTCTTC	CSARLSRHNEQFF
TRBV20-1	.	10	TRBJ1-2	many	TGCAGTGCTAGTGGCTATGGCTACACCTTC	CSASGYGYTF
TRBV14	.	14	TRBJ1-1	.	TGTGCCAGCAGCCCCCCTGGACAACTCACTGAAGCTTTCTTT	CASSPPGQLTEAFF
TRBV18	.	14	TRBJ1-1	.	TGTGCCAGCTCACCTAGCGCCAGTAACACTGAAGCTTTCTTT	CASSPSASNTEAFF
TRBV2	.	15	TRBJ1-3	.	TGTGCCAGCACTGACGGAACAGTTCGTGGAAACACCATATATTTT	CASTDGTVRGNTIYF
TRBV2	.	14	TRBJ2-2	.	TGTGCCAGCTTGCGGGGTCAGAACACCGGGGAGCTGTTTTTT	CASLRGQNTGELFF
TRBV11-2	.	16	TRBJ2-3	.	TGTGCCAGCAGCCCACGGGGAGCCTCAAACACAGATACGCAGTATTTT	CASSPRGASNTDTQYF
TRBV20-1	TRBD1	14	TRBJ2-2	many	TGCAGTGCAGGACAGGGGGTTTTCACCGGGGAGCTGTTTTTT	CSAGQGVFTGELFF
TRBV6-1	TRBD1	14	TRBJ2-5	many	TGTGCCAGCAGTTCCGGGACAGTCCAAGAGACCCAGTACTTC	CASSSGTVQETQYF
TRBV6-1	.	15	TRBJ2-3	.	TGTGCCATCAGTGGGGGGCGGGGAGGCACAGATACGCAGTATTTT	CAISGGRGGTDTQYF
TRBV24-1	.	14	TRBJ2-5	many	TGTGCCACCAGTGATTTGACAGGGCAAGAGACCCAGTACTTC	CATSDLTGQETQYF
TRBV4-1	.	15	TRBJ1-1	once	TGCGCCAGCAGCCAAGATCGAGGGTGGCTCACTGAAGCTTTTTTT	CASSQDRGWLTEAFF
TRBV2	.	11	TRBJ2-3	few	TGTGCCAGCAGTGTGGAGGATACGCAGTATTTT	CASSVEDTQYF
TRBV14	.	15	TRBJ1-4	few	TGTGCCAGCAGCCAAGAACGGACAACTAATGAAAAACTGTTTTTT	CASSQERTTNEKLFF
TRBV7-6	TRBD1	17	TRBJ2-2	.	TGTGCCAGCAGCCCAACAGGGGCGCCATTAAACACCGGGGAGCTGTTTTTT	CASSPTGAPLNTGELFF
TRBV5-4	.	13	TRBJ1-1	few	TGTGCCAGCAGCTGGGGACACAACACTGAAGCTTTCTTT	CASSWGHNTEAFF
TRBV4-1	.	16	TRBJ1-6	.	TGTGCCAGCGGGGCCGCCATGGGACTGAGAAACTCACCCCTCCACTTT	CASGAAMGLRNSPLHF
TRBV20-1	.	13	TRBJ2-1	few	TGCAGTGTTCTGACGGAAACTCACAATGAGCAGTTCTTC	CSVLTETHNEQFF
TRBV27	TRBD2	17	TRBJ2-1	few	TGTGCCAGCAGTACCCCTAGCGGGTGGCGCTCCTACAATGAGCAGTTCTTC	CASSTPSGWRSYNEQFF
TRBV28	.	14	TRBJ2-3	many	TGTGCCAGCAGTCTAGGACTCAACACAGATACGCAGTATTTT	CASSLGLNTDTQYF
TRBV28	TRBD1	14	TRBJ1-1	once	TGTGCCAGCAGTAAGGACAGGGGGCATACTGAATCTTTCTTT	CASSKDRGHTESFF
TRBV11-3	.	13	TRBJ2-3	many	TGTGCCAGCAGCTTAGTGTTCGAAGATACGCAGTATTTT	CASSLVFEDTQYF
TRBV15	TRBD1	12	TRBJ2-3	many	TGTGCCACCAGCAGGAGACAGGGGATGCAGTATTTT	CATSRRQGMQYF
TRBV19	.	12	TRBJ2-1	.	TGTGCCAGTAGTATAGGTTTTAGGGAGCAGTTCTTC	CASSIGFREQFF
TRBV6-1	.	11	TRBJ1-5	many	TGTGCCAGCGGGCCGGGTCAGCCCCAGCATTTT	CASGPGQPQHF
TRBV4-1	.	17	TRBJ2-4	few	TGCGCCAGCAGCCAAGGGCGGAGTATACAGGGCAAAAACATTCAGTACTTC	CASSQGRSIQGKNIQYF
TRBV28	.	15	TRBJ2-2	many	TGTGCCAGCGGAGGGAGAGGGACGGTCACCGGGGAGCTGTTTTTT	CASGGRGTVTGELFF
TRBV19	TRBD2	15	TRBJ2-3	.	TGTGCCACCAAATTGAGCCTAGCGGACACAGATACGCAGTATTTT	CATKLSLADTDTQYF
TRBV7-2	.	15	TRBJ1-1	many	TGTGCCAGCAGCTTAGCGCGGGTTAAGGCCACTGAAGCTTTCTTT	CASSLARVKATEAFF
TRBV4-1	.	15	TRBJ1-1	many	TGCGCCAGCAGCCACCGGACAGTGAAGGACACTGAAGCTTTCTTT	CASSHRTVKDTEAFF
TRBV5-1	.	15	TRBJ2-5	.	TGCGCCAGCAGCTTGCGTGAGCGGGTACAAGAGACCCAGTACTTC	CASSLRERVQETQYF
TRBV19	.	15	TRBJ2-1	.	TGTGCCAGTAGTTTAATGTCCCCTTCGGGAGATGAGCAGTTCTTC	CASSLMSPSGDEQFF
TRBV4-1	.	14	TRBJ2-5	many	TGCGCCAGCAGCCAAGATCCTAGGAGGGAGACCCAGTACTTC	CASSQDPRRETQYF
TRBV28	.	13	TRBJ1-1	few	TGTGCCAGCAGTCCCGGACAGCTCACTGAAGCTTTCTTT	CASSPGQLTEAFF
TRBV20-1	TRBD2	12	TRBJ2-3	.	TGCAGTGCTAGCCTAGCGGGGGGGCTGCAGTATTTT	CSASLAGGLQYF
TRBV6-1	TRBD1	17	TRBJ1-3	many	TGTGCCAGCAGTTCTGGCCGGACAGGGCTTTCTGGAAACACCATATATTTT	CASSSGRTGLSGNTIYF
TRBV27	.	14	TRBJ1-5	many	TGTGCCAGCAGTTTAGTCTATAGCAATCAGCCCCAGCATTTT	CASSLVYSNQPQHF
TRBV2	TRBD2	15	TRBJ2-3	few	TGTGCCAGCAGTGGCATAGCGGGGGGGAGAGATACGCAGTATTTT	CASSGIAGGRDTQYF